This TCR beta chain was profiled in a study of T cells in Graves' hyperthyroidism and ophthalmopathy. This clonotype was detected many times. From RNA transcripts, TCR beta CDR3 regions were amplified. HTBI primers were used for first-round RT-PCR of the TCR CDR3. MiXCR was run by TCRdb on the multiplex PCR reads, yielding one entry per CDR3 protein. Among hundreds of thousands of distinct CDR3 sequences listed, 13% were seen once. Trimming pared 6 bases from V and 7 bases from J, leaving 18 bases between. The CDR3 length is 14 residues. Germline CDR1 is DFQATT and CDR2 is SNEGSKA (reference sequence).

Sequenced input: blood. This chain uses TRBV20-1 with TRBJ1-4; D remains ambiguous. The clonotype was recovered from a woman aged 18-29 years with Graves' hyperthyroidism. The CDR3 reads CSAPHILGGEKLFF. As DNA, the CDR3 is TGCAGTGCCCCTCACATTCTTGGAGGTGAAAAACTGTTTTTT.